This TCR beta chain was identified during a study of blood T cell repertoires in COVID-19. Study-level background: The samples span acute and convalescent COVID-19 from the United States, Italy and Spain. The cDNA or gDNA used as material had been derived from T cells, B-cell-depleted T cells, or PBMCs.

With 6 bases removed from V and 3 bases from J, the gap between germline ends came to 15 bases. The CDR3 is made up of 15 amino acids. CDR1 and CDR2 from the germline V gene are MNHNY and SVGAGI (reference sequence). Authors' methods: Reference gene primer amplification gave nucleated cell count estimates. Using immunoSEQ multiplex PCR, the repertoire was profiled, and TCRdb retains in-frame clones only, with some absent. V and J calls plus clone size are reproduced from that table; the DNA served to infer D and trimming. The sample carries approximately 230,000 clones, about 79% recorded once. The TCR was taken from a man older than 75 with acute or convalescent COVID-19. The specimen sequenced was peripheral blood. The V gene is TRBV6-6, the J gene TRBJ1-5; D may be TRBD1 (6 bases). CDR3 DNA: TGTGCCAGCAGGGCCACAGGGATATCCAATCAGCCCCAGCATTTT. This codes for CASRATGISNQPQHF.